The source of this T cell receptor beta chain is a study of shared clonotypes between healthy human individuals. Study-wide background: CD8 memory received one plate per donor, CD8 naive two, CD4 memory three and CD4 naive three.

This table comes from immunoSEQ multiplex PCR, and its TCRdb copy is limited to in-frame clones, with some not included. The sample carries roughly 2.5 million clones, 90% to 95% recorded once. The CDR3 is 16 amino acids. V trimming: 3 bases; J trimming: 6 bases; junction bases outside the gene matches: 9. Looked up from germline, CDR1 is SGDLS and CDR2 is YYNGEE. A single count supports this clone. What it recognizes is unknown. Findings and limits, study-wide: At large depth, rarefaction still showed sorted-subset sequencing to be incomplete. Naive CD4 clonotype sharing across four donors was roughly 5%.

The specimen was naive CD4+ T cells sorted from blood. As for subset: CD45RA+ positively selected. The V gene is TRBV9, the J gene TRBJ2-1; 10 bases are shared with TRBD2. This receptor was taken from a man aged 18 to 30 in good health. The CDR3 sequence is CASSAPGTSVSNEQFF. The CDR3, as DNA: TGTGCCAGCAGCGCGCCCGGGACTAGCGTTTCCAATGAGCAGTTCTTC.